One sample yielded the 25 T cell receptor beta chains listed below, sequenced in a study of blood T cells in healthy people across ages. Combining a sample-barcoded 5' primer with a J-beta primer mix, a second PCR ran for roughly 6 to 11 cycles. Via MiXCR, TCRdb re-called the 5' RACE reads, giving one row per CDR3 protein. The profile shows about 1.8 million distinct CDR3 sequences, around 50% of them singletons. The material sequenced was blood. Receptor source: a woman between 35 and 50 years old in good health.

The chain has TRBV10-1 and TRBJ1-2; D ambiguous. Trimming took 0 bases from V and 5 from J, leaving 7 bases between them. The CDR3 length is 13 residues. Germline V gene data show CDR1 as WNHNN and CDR2 as SYGVQD (reference sequence). CDR3 region: CASSESSEYGYTF. The CDR3 DNA sequence: TGCGCCAGCAGTGAGTCTTCGGAATATGGCTACACCTTC.

The chain employs TRBV27 and TRBJ2-5, with TRBD2 matching over 11 bases. This CDR3 is built from 16 residues. J gave up 11 bases and V 4 bases, and 15 bases lay outside the gene matches. The germline V gene has CDR1 MNHEY and CDR2 SMNVEV (reference sequence). The CDR3 region has the DNA TGTGCCAGCAGTTCCTTAGCGGGGGGGCAGTACAATGAGCAGTACTTC. It translates to CASSSLAGGQYNEQYF.

The genes are TRBV7-9 and TRBJ1-6, with a tentative D call TRBD1 (5 bases). Germline V lookup: CDR1 SEHNR, CDR2 FQNEAQ (reference sequence). Between the trimmed V and J ends, which lost 6 bases and 3 bases, there was a span of 21 bases. CDR3 size: 18 residues. The DNA of the CDR3 is TGTGCCAGCAGTCTTCAGGGTGTTAAAGTTAACTATAATTCACCCCTCCACTTT. This encodes CASSLQGVKVNYNSPLHF.

This chain links TRBV7-3 with TRBJ2-3; 11 nucleotides agree with TRBD2. The V and J ends lost 4 bases and 4 bases, in that order; junction bases with no gene match: 10. This CDR3 comprises 17 residues. Germline V gene sequence: CDR1 SGHTA, CDR2 FQGTGA. The CDR3 region is CASSYSPGLAGSDTQYF. The CDR3 DNA reads TGTGCCAGCAGCTACTCCCCTGGACTAGCGGGCTCAGATACGCAGTATTTT.

This rearrangement joins TRBV7-2 to TRBJ2-7; 12 nucleotides align to TRBD2. The CDR3 has 17 residues. From germline, CDR1 is SGHTA and CDR2 FQGNSA. With V trimmed by 0 bases and J by 7 bases, 10 bases remained unmatched. CDR3 nucleotide sequence: TGTGCCAGCAGCTTAGCGCTCCTAGCGGGGGGGCAGAATGAGCAGTACTTC. It yields the protein CASSLALLAGGQNEQYF.

This chain uses TRBV27 with TRBJ2-1; 7 nucleotides agree with TRBD2. This CDR3 comprises 17 residues. Losses at the gene ends were 4 bases for V and 0 bases for J; bases not matched to a gene: 9. Per the germline V gene, CDR1 is MNHEY and CDR2 is SMNVEV (reference sequence). The CDR3 region is CASSSLRGGLSYNEQFF. The DNA of the CDR3 is TGTGCCAGCAGTTCCTTGCGCGGGGGACTCTCCTACAATGAGCAGTTCTTC.

The V gene is TRBV29-1, the J gene TRBJ2-7; 8 bases align to TRBD2. This CDR3 region has 14 residues. Per germline, CDR1 SQVTM and CDR2 ANQGSEA. V was clipped by 6 bases and J by 4 bases; unmatched bases: 11. CDR3 nucleotide sequence: TGCAGCGTCGGGGGGGACGGACATATTTACGAGCAGTACTTC. Its translation is CSVGGDGHIYEQYF.

The chain couples TRBV12-3 or TRBV12-4 to TRBJ2-7; 10 nucleotides line up with TRBD2. The CDR3 totals 17 residues. J was trimmed by 2 bases and V by 2 bases; bases with no gene match: 9. CDR3 sequence (DNA): TGTGCCAGCAGTTTATCCCTAGCGGGGGACCTGACCTACGAGCAGTACTTC. It specifies CASSLSLAGDLTYEQYF.

The chain carries TRBV27 and TRBJ1-5, with D perhaps matching TRBD1 (5 bases). Germline CDR1 and CDR2: MNHEY and SMNVEV (reference sequence). The CDR3 is 14 residues long. Trimming cost V 5 bases and J 4 bases, with 12 bases left between them. The CDR3 DNA is TGTGCCAGCAGTATCGGGGGGGGGAATCAGCCCCAGCATTTT. Its translation: CASSIGGGNQPQHF.

The table lists this clonotype with a few counts. This chain links TRBV7-2 with TRBJ1-5; TRBD1 aligns across 8 bases. J lost 7 bases, V lost 5 bases, and 4 bases had no gene match. The germline V gene has CDR1 SGHTA and CDR2 FQGNSA. This CDR3 has 13 amino acids. This CDR3 is CASSQDREQPQHF. The CDR3 DNA reads TGTGCCAGCAGCCAGGACAGGGAACAGCCCCAGCATTTT.

This clonotype was recorded only once. This chain joins TRBV6-1 and TRBJ2-7; 7 nucleotides line up with TRBD2. V lost 6 bases, J lost 2 bases, and 10 bases stayed unmatched. This CDR3 is built from 15 residues. Germline CDR1 and CDR2: MNHNS and SASEGT. The DNA of the CDR3 is TGTGCCAGCAGCGTTACCTTCCGGGGGGCCTACGAGCAGTACTTC. Protein sequence: CASSVTFRGAYEQYF.

The gene calls are TRBV7-2 and TRBJ1-2; tentatively, D is TRBD1 (5 bases). V was trimmed by 2 bases and J by 2 bases, leaving 9 bases between them. Germline CDR1 is SGHTA and CDR2 is FQGNSA. The CDR3 runs 14 residues. CDR3 region: CASSLSPGNYGYTF. The CDR3 nucleotides read TGTGCCAGCAGCTTATCCCCAGGGAACTATGGCTACACCTTC.

The rearrangement links TRBV12-3 or TRBV12-4 to TRBJ1-6; D call uncertain. V shed 8 bases and J shed 7 bases, with 18 bases lying between them. CDR3 length: 15 residues. CDR3 protein: CASCQMTVPNSPLHF. CDR3 in DNA: TGTGCCAGCTGCCAAATGACGGTACCCAATTCACCCCTCCACTTT.

This clonotype was seen more than once but under ten times. The V gene is TRBV7-2, the J gene TRBJ2-6; 7 bases align to TRBD1. The V gene end was trimmed by 4 bases and the J gene end by 0 bases; junction bases not matched to a gene: 6. This CDR3 has 17 residues. In germline, CDR1 is SGHTA, CDR2 FQGNSA. The CDR3 here is CASSYQGVSSGANVLTF. The CDR3 DNA follows: TGTGCCAGCAGCTATCAGGGGGTCAGCTCTGGGGCCAACGTCCTGACTTTC. Drawing the rest from reference TRBV7-2 and TRBJ2-6, the complete variable domain is GAGVSQSPSNKVTEKGKDVELRCDPISGHTALYWYRQSLGQGLEFLIYFQGNSAPDKSGLPSDRFSAERTGGSVSTLTIQRTQQEDSAVYLCASSYQGVSSGANVLTFGAGSRLTVL.

The chain uses TRBV11-2 and TRBJ2-1, with TRBD2 matching 9 bases. V shed 6 bases, J shed 0 bases, and the junction held 6 bases outside the gene matches. Germline V gene data show CDR1 as SGHAT and CDR2 as FQNNGV. The CDR3 is 16 amino acids. The CDR3 region has the DNA TGTGCCAGCAGAGAAGCGGGGGGATACTCCTACAATGAGCAGTTCTTC. This codes for CASREAGGYSYNEQFF.

The rearrangement uses TRBV12-3 or TRBV12-4 and TRBJ2-7; 8 bases are a match to TRBD1. The CDR3 runs to 15 residues. V gave up 2 bases and J gave up 4 bases; unmatched junction bases: 7. The CDR3 DNA reads TGTGCCAGCAGTTTAATACAGGGGGAGGTTTACGAGCAGTACTTC. Its translation is CASSLIQGEVYEQYF.

The chain is built from TRBV20-1 and TRBJ2-1, with 8 bases identical to TRBD2. Germline lookup yields CDR1 DFQATT and CDR2 SNEGSKA (reference sequence). V gave up 0 bases and J gave up 6 bases; unmatched junction bases: 4. The length of the CDR3 is 14 residues. Here the CDR3 reads CSAREGTSLNEQFF. The CDR3 bases are TGCAGTGCTAGAGAGGGGACTAGTCTCAATGAGCAGTTCTTC.

A remark on this clonotype: The junction departs from the called germline gene at one end, perhaps through a read error. The chain combines TRBV27 with TRBJ1-5, with 7 bases fitting TRBD1. The length of the CDR3 is 15 residues. Germline CDR1 is MNHEY and CDR2 is SMNVEV (reference sequence). The DNA for the CDR3 is TGTGCCAGCAGTTTCACGACAGGGAGCACTCAGCCCCAGCATTTT. This codes for CASSFTTGSTQPQHF.

This clonotype was detected only a few times. The V and J genes are TRBV7-2 and TRBJ2-4; TRBD2 matches 9 bases. The J segment lost 8 bases and the V segment lost 2 bases, leaving 10 bases of the junction unmatched. Germline V gene data show CDR1 as SGHTA and CDR2 as FQGNSA. The CDR3 sequence is 16 residues long. The CDR3 is CASSLFPAGGRDIQYF. In nucleotides, the CDR3 is TGTGCCAGCAGCTTATTTCCCGCGGGGGGGCGGGACATTCAGTACTTC.

As regards this clonotype: A read error may produce the germline difference seen at one junction end. The J gene is TRBJ1-2, the V gene TRBV4-1; 11 bases line up with TRBD1. Germline CDR1 and CDR2: MGHRA and YSYEKL. This CDR3 region has 15 residues. The CDR3: CASSLADRGRYVYTF. The CDR3 DNA is TGCGCCAGCAGCCTCGCGGACAGGGGGCGATATGTCTACACCTTC.

The rearrangement uses TRBV10-2 and TRBJ2-3; D may be TRBD1 or TRBD2 (6 bases each). The CDR3 contains 15 residues. V lost 4 bases to trimming and J lost 14 bases, with 25 bases between them. Per germline, CDR1 WSHSY and CDR2 SAAADI. The chain's CDR3 is CASSAGDLGHRYAYF. CDR3 coding DNA: TGCGCCAGCAGTGCTGGGGACTTGGGACACAGATACGCGTATTTT.

The table lists this clonotype with a few counts. V and J are TRBV4-3 and TRBJ2-1, with D unresolved. The CDR3 runs to 14 residues. The germline gives CDR1 LGHNA, CDR2 YSLEER. V lost 2 bases and J 5 bases, leaving 10 bases between the germline ends. CDR3 sequence: CASSQPGPHNEQFF. The CDR3 DNA sequence: TGCGCCAGCAGCCAACCGGGCCCCCACAATGAGCAGTTCTTC.

The chain employs TRBV29-1 and TRBJ2-3; 9 nucleotides agree with TRBD2. Germline CDR1 is SQVTM and CDR2 is ANQGSEA. V dropped 6 bases and J dropped 2; count of bases not matched to a gene: 12. The CDR3 loop spans 16 amino acids. The CDR3: CSVRSRASGATDTQYF. The CDR3 DNA reads as TGCAGCGTGCGCTCACGGGCTAGCGGGGCCACAGATACGCAGTATTTT.

The chain recombines TRBV4-1 with TRBJ2-4; TRBD2 is a possible D gene (5 bases). V lost 0 bases and J lost 8, with 8 bases in between. The length of the CDR3 is 13 residues. Germline CDR1 MGHRA, CDR2 YSYEKL. DNA of the CDR3: TGCGCCAGCAGCCAAGACCGGCGGGACATTCAGTACTTC. It encodes CASSQDRRDIQYF.

The J gene is TRBJ1-5, the V gene TRBV20-1, with 7 nucleotides matching TRBD1. There are 19 residues in the CDR3. From germline, CDR1 is DFQATT and CDR2 SNEGSKA (reference sequence). V lost 1 base, J lost 3 bases, and 18 bases stayed unmatched. The DNA for the CDR3 is TGCAGTGCTAGAGTCTTTGCCGACGCAGGGGGGGGCGTCAATCAGCCCCAGCATTTT. Translating gives CSARVFADAGGGVNQPQHF.